This T cell receptor beta chain was recovered during a study of molecular identifiers for immune sequencing clone quantification. Every naive CD8 library was made from between about 20,000 and 1,000,000 sorted cells with 10%, 30% or 50% RNA. The authors built bulk TCR libraries by previously described methods with listed TCR primers. TCRdb recomputed calls from the PCR reads with MiXCR, one row per CDR3 protein. Counted here are about 640,000 distinct CDR3 sequences, less than 20% occurring once; the ten biggest clones make up approximately 0.9%. This clonotype was observed many times. Its antigen is unidentified. Study-level points and caveats: Whereas clones above 20 RNA copies held under 1% of naive-cell molecules, they held over 98% of effector molecules. Underestimated sizes of highly expanded clones could result from identical TCR molecules that share a barcode.

This CDR3 is 14 amino acids long. Trimming took off 6 bases at V and 9 bases at J, with 18 bases between the two ends. Germline assignment: CDR1 KGHSH and CDR2 LQKENI. The chain combines TRBV18 with TRBJ2-1; D is unresolved. The sequence was obtained from a human donor in good health. Some libraries in this study had Jurkat cell RNA spiked in. Sequencing used naive CD8+ T cells from blood, with Jurkat cell RNA spiked in. Noted subset: FACS-sorted CD8+CD4-CCR7+CD45RA+ naive T cells. The CDR3 bases are TGTGCCAGCTCCGATGGGCCCTGGACGGTTGAGCAGTTCTTC. The encoded protein is CASSDGPWTVEQFF. The complete variable domain, with remaining parts taken from reference TRBV18 and TRBJ2-1, reads NAGVMQNPRHLVRRRGQEARLRCSPMKGHSHVYWYRQLPEEGLKFMVYLQKENIIDESGMPKERFSAEFPKEGPSILRIQQVVRGDSAAYFCASSDGPWTVEQFFGPGTRLTVL.